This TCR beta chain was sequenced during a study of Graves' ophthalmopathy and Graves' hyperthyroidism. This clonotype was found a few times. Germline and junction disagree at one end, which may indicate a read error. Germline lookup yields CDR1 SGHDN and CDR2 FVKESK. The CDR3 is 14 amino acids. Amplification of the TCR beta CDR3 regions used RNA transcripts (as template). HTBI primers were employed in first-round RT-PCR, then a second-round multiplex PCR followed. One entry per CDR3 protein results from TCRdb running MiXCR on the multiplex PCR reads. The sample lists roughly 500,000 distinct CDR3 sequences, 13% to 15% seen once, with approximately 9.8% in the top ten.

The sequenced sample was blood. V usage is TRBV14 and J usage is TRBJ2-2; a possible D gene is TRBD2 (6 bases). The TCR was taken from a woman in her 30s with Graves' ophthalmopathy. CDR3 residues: CASGQDWRGRELFF. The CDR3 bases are TGTGCCAGCGGCCAAGATTGGCGGGGCCGGGAGCTGTTTTTT.